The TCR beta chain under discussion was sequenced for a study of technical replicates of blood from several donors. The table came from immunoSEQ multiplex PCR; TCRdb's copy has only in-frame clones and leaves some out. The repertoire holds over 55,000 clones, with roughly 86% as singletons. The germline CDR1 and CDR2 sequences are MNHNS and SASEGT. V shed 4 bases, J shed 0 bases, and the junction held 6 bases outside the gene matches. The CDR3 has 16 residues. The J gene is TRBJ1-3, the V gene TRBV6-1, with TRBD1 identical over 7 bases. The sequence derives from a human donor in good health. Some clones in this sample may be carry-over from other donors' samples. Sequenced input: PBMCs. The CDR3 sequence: CASSAGTAFSGNTIYF. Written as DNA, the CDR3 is TGTGCCAGCAGTGCCGGGACAGCTTTCTCTGGAAACACCATATATTTT.